This is a list of T cell receptor beta chains from one sample in a study of blood T cell repertoires in COVID-19. The method was immunoSEQ multiplex PCR; TCRdb's version includes in-frame clones alone and lacks a portion of them. The sample holds around 450,000 clones, approximately 90% seen once. Sequencing used PBMCs or T cells enriched from blood (not recorded which). These receptors were taken from a woman younger than 35 with acute COVID-19. The CDR3 runs from the conserved cysteine through the conserved F or W. A D gene is named only where the DNA matches it firmly. Size is omitted from some rows. Given values are once, few, many or a class for expanded clones.

.	TRBJ2-5	TRBD1	TRBV19	TGTGCCAGTAGTATAGGGAAGACAGGGGTAGGAGAGACCCAGTACTTC	CASSIGKTGVGETQYF
.	TRBJ1-4	.	TRBV5-1	TGCGCCAGCAGCCCCGGACATGCAACTAATGAAAAACTGTTTTTT	CASSPGHATNEKLFF
.	TRBJ2-5	.	TRBV7-9	TGTGCCAGCAGGAAGGCCGGGACTTTTCAAGAGACCCAGTACTTC	CASRKAGTFQETQYF
.	TRBJ1-1	.	TRBV3-1/TRBV3-2	TGTGCCAGCAGCCAAGATCAACACCACACTGAAGCTTTCTTT	CASSQDQHHTEAFF
.	TRBJ2-5	.	TRBV27	TGTGCCAGCGGGAGACTAGTTCAAGAGACCCAGTACTTC	CASGRLVQETQYF
.	TRBJ2-3	.	TRBV27	TGTGCCAGCAGTTTAGTCAGGGGCACAGATACGCAGTATTTT	CASSLVRGTDTQYF
.	TRBJ2-7	TRBD2	TRBV4-3	TGCGCCAGCAGCCAAGATCGTAGCGGGAGCTCCTACGAGCAGTACTTC	CASSQDRSGSSYEQYF
.	TRBJ1-2	.	TRBV11-2	TGTGCCAGCAGCCCACCCCGGACAGTAGAGAATGGCTACACCTTC	CASSPPRTVENGYTF
.	TRBJ1-2	.	TRBV4-1	TGCGCCAGCAGCCAAGAGATGGGCGGCTACACCTTC	CASSQEMGGYTF
.	TRBJ2-1	.	TRBV18	TGTGCCAGCTCACCACAAACATCCACGAATGAGCAGTTCTTC	CASSPQTSTNEQFF
.	TRBJ1-2	TRBD1	TRBV14	TGTGCCAGCAGCCCGACAGGGAACTATGGCTACACCTTC	CASSPTGNYGYTF
once	TRBJ2-4	.	TRBV29-1	TGCAGCGTTTTCCCCGTAGGTGGGGGGTCGTTTGGTCTAGCCAAAAACATTCAGTACTTC	CSVFPVGGGSFGLAKNIQYF
.	TRBJ1-2	TRBD1	TRBV19	TGTGCCAGTAGAGATATAACCTGGACAGGGCGAAACTATGGCTACACCTTC	CASRDITWTGRNYGYTF
.	TRBJ2-3	.	TRBV18	TGTGCCAGCTCACCTAATATACAGTCTAGCACAGATACGCAGTATTTT	CASSPNIQSSTDTQYF
.	TRBJ1-1	.	TRBV11-2	TGTGCCAGCAGCTTAGATAACGTACAGCTGAACACTGAAGCTTTCTTT	CASSLDNVQLNTEAFF
.	TRBJ1-1	.	TRBV19	TGTGCCAGTAGTCGTAGAGAAGCTTTCTTT	CASSRREAFF
few	TRBJ1-1	TRBD1	TRBV5-1	TGCGCCAGCAGGTTTAACCCTGGGACAGGTCGGCTTGAAGCTTTCTTT	CASRFNPGTGRLEAFF
.	TRBJ2-6	.	TRBV19	TGTGCCAGTAGTATTATGTCCTCTGGGGCCAACGTCCTGACTTTC	CASSIMSSGANVLTF
.	TRBJ1-2	.	TRBV5-1	TGCGCCAGCAGCTTGCCATCTAACTATGGCTACACCTTC	CASSLPSNYGYTF
.	TRBJ2-1	TRBD2	TRBV2	TGTGCCAGCAGGGGGATTAGCGGGAGGTTTAGCAATGAGCAGTTCTTC	CASRGISGRFSNEQFF
.	TRBJ1-1	.	TRBV9	TGTGCCAGCAGCGTAGGGGTAGGGGCTGGGAACACTGAAGCTTTCTTT	CASSVGVGAGNTEAFF
.	TRBJ1-2	TRBD1	TRBV9	TGTGCCAGCAGCGGCGACAGGGACAGCTTGTCCTATGGCTACACCTTC	CASSGDRDSLSYGYTF
.	TRBJ2-2	.	TRBV24-1	TGTGCCACCGCGGAAGCCGGGGAGCTGTTTTTT	CATAEAGELFF
.	TRBJ1-1	.	TRBV5-1	TGCGCCAGCAGCGGGAAGCAGGGGCCCACTGAAGCTTTCTTT	CASSGKQGPTEAFF
.	TRBJ2-3	TRBD2	TRBV7-2	TGTGCCAGCAGCTTAGTTTCGGGAGGGCCGGGAGATACGCAGTATTTT	CASSLVSGGPGDTQYF
.	TRBJ1-2	.	TRBV3-1/TRBV3-2	TGTGCCAGCAGCCAAGGACAGGCCCTCTATGGCTACACCTTC	CASSQGQALYGYTF
.	TRBJ2-7	TRBD1	TRBV10-1	TGCGCCAGCAGATCCGGGACAGGGGACGAGCAGTACTTC	CASRSGTGDEQYF
.	TRBJ2-5	TRBD1	TRBV4-1	TGCGCCAGCAGCCCAACCCCGACAGGGTTAGAGACCCAGTACTTC	CASSPTPTGLETQYF
.	TRBJ1-2	TRBD1	TRBV7-8	TGTGCCAGCAGCTCGCGCGCCATACACAGGGGTGGGAGCTACACCTTC	CASSSRAIHRGGSYTF
.	TRBJ2-5	.	TRBV19	TGTGCCAGTAGTATAGTACGGGCTAGCAACCAAGAGACCCAGTACTTC	CASSIVRASNQETQYF
many	TRBJ1-2	.	TRBV5-1	TGCGCCAGCAGCTTGGAGGACAGCCTATATGGCTACACCTTC	CASSLEDSLYGYTF
.	TRBJ1-2	.	TRBV30	TGTGCCTGGAGTGTACTGGGGGGGCAAGGCTACACCTTC	CAWSVLGGQGYTF
.	TRBJ1-2	.	TRBV3-1/TRBV3-2	TGTGCCAGCAGCCAAGATTCCAGGGCCAACGGCTACACCTTC	CASSQDSRANGYTF
.	TRBJ1-1	.	TRBV7-9	TGTGCCAGCAGCTTAGGGACAGCGAACACTGAAGCTTTCTTT	CASSLGTANTEAFF
.	TRBJ1-2	.	TRBV4-3	TGCGCCAGCAGCCAAGAAGCAGGGTATGACTATGGCTACACCTTC	CASSQEAGYDYGYTF
.	TRBJ1-1	.	TRBV27	TGTGCCAGCAGTTTTTCCAGATCGAACACTGAAGCTTTCTTT	CASSFSRSNTEAFF
.	TRBJ2-2	TRBD1	TRBV10-3	TGTGCCTCAAGCGGGACAGGGGACACCGGGGAGCTGTTTTTT	CASSGTGDTGELFF
.	TRBJ1-5	.	TRBV6-5	TGTGCCAGCAACCGGCGGCCGTCCAATCAGCCCCAGCATTTT	CASNRRPSNQPQHF
few	TRBJ2-7	.	TRBV2	TGTGCCAGCAGCCTGTCGACAGTGGGCGAGCAGTACTTC	CASSLSTVGEQYF
.	TRBJ2-5	TRBD2	TRBV5-4	TGTGCCAGCAGCTTAGGCGGGAGGGGCCAAGAGACCCAGTACTTC	CASSLGGRGQETQYF
.	TRBJ2-3	.	TRBV19	TGTGCCAGTAGTGCTAGGACTTCCATAACCGACACAGATACGCAGTATTTT	CASSARTSITDTDTQYF
.	TRBJ2-7	.	TRBV19	TGTGCCAGTAGTTGGACACCAAGCTACGAGCAGTACTTC	CASSWTPSYEQYF
.	TRBJ2-1	.	TRBV19	TGTGCCAGTAGTATAGAGGGGCGGGGGCAGGATGAGCAGTTCTTC	CASSIEGRGQDEQFF
.	TRBJ1-1	.	TRBV18	TGTGCCAGTCTCGACACTTTGAGCACTGAAGCTTTCTTT	CASLDTLSTEAFF
once	TRBJ2-2	.	TRBV29-1	TGCAGCGTTGAAGAGTCGGGGGAGCTGTTTTTT	CSVEESGELFF
.	TRBJ2-3	TRBD2	TRBV28	TGTGCCAGCAGTCGGCCGGCCTCTAGCGGGAGGGTAGCTTATTTT	CASSRPASSGRVAYF
.	TRBJ1-2	.	TRBV9	TGTGCCAGCAGCGCGTGGACGGGAGCTAACTATGGCTACACCTTC	CASSAWTGANYGYTF
.	TRBJ2-2	.	TRBV3-1/TRBV3-2	TGTGCCACCGCGGGACAGCCACGATACACCGGGGAGCTGTTTTTT	CATAGQPRYTGELFF
.	TRBJ2-1	TRBD2	TRBV15	TGTGCCACCAGTTCCCAGGCGGGGGGAGGGAATGAGCAGTTCTTC	CATSSQAGGGNEQFF
.	TRBJ1-6	.	TRBV6-5	TGTGCCAGCAGTCCCCGGGGAGGCGCACTCCACTTT	CASSPRGGALHF
.	TRBJ1-4	TRBD1	TRBV5-1	TGCGCCAGCAGCGGACAGGGGGGCCCTAATGAAAAACTGTTTTTT	CASSGQGGPNEKLFF
.	TRBJ2-7	.	TRBV11-2	TGTGCCAGCAGCGCAGAAGGGGGAGCCCCCTACGAGCAGTACTTC	CASSAEGGAPYEQYF
.	TRBJ2-7	.	TRBV19	TGTGCTTCAGGACAACCATCCTACGAGCAGTACTTC	CASGQPSYEQYF
.	TRBJ1-2	.	TRBV7-8	TGTGCCAGCAGCCAACAGGCGGGGGTGTCTGGCTACACCTTC	CASSQQAGVSGYTF
.	TRBJ2-7	TRBD2	TRBV7-2	TGTGCCAGCAGCTTAGATTGGGAGCGGGGGGGCCCCTACGAGCAGTACTTC	CASSLDWERGGPYEQYF